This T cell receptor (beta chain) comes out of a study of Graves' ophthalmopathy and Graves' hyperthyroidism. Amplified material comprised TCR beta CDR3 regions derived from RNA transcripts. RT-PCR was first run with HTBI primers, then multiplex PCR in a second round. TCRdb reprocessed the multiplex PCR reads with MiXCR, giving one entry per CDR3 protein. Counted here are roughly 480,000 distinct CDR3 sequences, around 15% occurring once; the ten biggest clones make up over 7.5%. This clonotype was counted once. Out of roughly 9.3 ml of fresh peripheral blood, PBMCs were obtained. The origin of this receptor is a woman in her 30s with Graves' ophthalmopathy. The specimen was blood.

The CDR3 DNA reads TGCAGTGCTAGTCCAGGTGGTGAAGCTTTCTTT. The encoded protein is CSASPGGEAFF. The chain carries TRBV20-1 and TRBJ1-1, with D hard to call. V gave up 3 bases and J gave up 7 bases, with 9 bases separating them. Germline V CDR1 and CDR2: DFQATT, SNEGSKA (reference sequence). The CDR3 spans 11 residues.